The 13 T cell receptor beta chains listed next were all sequenced from one sample in a study of cytomegalovirus exposure and HLA in healthy donors. PCR was performed using 60 Vbeta and 13 Jbeta primers. TCRdb keeps only in-frame clones here, not all; method: immunoSEQ multiplex PCR. The table includes roughly 220,000 clones, about four fifths detected once. The sequenced material came from PBMCs. The receptors shown here come from a man younger than 40 in good health and CMV-seronegative.

As concerns this clone: Relative to the germline gene, one junction end is altered; a read error may explain this. The rearrangement uses TRBV14 and TRBJ1-1, with D possibly TRBD1 on 5 matching bases. CDR1 SGHDN and CDR2 FVKESK come from the germline V gene. CDR3 size: 13 residues. CDR3 sequence reads: CAGSHRLNTEAFF. The CDR3 DNA sequence: TGTGCCGGCAGCCACAGGTTGAACACTGAAGCTTTCTTT. Drawing the rest from reference TRBV14 and TRBJ1-1, the complete variable domain is EAGVTQFPSHSVIEKGQTVTLRCDPISGHDNLYWYRRVMGKEIKFLLHFVKESKQDESGMPNNRFLAERTGGTYSTLKVQPAELEDSGVYFCAGSHRLNTEAFFGQGTRLTVV.

The chain is built from TRBV7-9 and TRBJ2-5; D is possibly TRBD1 (5 bases). From germline, CDR1 is SEHNR and CDR2 FQNEAQ (reference sequence). CDR3 length: 15 amino acids. V was cut by 3 bases and J by 2 bases, with 13 bases left in between. Here the CDR3 reads CASSFRTGGQETQYF. The CDR3, as DNA: TGTGCCAGCAGCTTCCGTACAGGCGGTCAAGAGACCCAGTACTTC.

The CDR3 region has the DNA TGTGCCAGCAGCTTTACGGGGAGGTCCGATCTAGCTGGAAACACCATATATTTT. Its protein product is CASSFTGRSDLAGNTIYF. V usage is TRBV7-9 and J usage is TRBJ1-3; D uncertain. Between the trimmed V and J ends, which lost 3 bases and 2 bases, there was a span of 20 bases. This CDR3 is 18 amino acids long. The germline gives CDR1 SEHNR, CDR2 FQNEAQ (reference sequence).

This clone was detected a few times. The chain couples TRBV6-1 to TRBJ1-5; a weak D match, TRBD1 (5 bases). This CDR3 is 15 amino acids long. V shed 4 bases and J shed 7 bases, with 17 bases lying between them. The V gene's germline CDR1 is MNHNS and CDR2 SASEGT. The CDR3 here is CASSVPNVREQPQHF. CDR3 sequence (DNA): TGTGCCAGCAGTGTGCCGAACGTCAGGGAACAGCCCCAGCATTTT.

This chain joins TRBV2 and TRBJ1-3; TRBD1 matches 7 bases. The CDR3 is made up of 17 amino acids. Germline assignment: CDR1 SNHLY and CDR2 FYNNEI. Trimming at V came to 3 bases and at J to 3 bases, leaving 11 bases not matched to a gene. CDR3 bases: TGTGCCAGCAGTGATCGACAGGGCAGGTTGGATGGAAACACCATATATTTT. Its protein product is CASSDRQGRLDGNTIYF.

There are a few counts of this clone. CDR3 sequence: CASSFHTALDTQYF. In nucleotides, the CDR3 is TGTGCCAGCAGCTTTCATACAGCCCTAGATACGCAGTATTTT. The genes are TRBV7-6 and TRBJ2-3; D is unclear. The ends were cut back, 3 bases at V and 5 bases at J, with 12 bases in the middle. Germline values: CDR1 SGHVS, CDR2 FNYEAQ. This CDR3 is built from 14 residues.

The gene calls are TRBV5-6 and TRBJ2-3; 11 positions agree with TRBD2. Germline V gene lookup returns CDR1 SGHDT and CDR2 YYEEEE. V was clipped by 2 bases and J by 5 bases; unmatched bases: 4. This CDR3 is 15 amino acids long. Here the CDR3 reads CASSFSGGAEDTQYF. The CDR3 region has the DNA TGTGCCAGCAGCTTTAGCGGGGGGGCCGAAGATACGCAGTATTTT. Combining the CDR3 with reference TRBV5-6 and TRBJ2-3 gives the whole variable domain DAGVTQSPTHLIKTRGQQVTLRCSPKSGHDTVSWYQQALGQGPQFIFQYYEEEERQRGNFPDRFSGHQFPNYSSELNVNALLLGDSALYLCASSFSGGAEDTQYFGPGTRLTVL.

The table lists this clone with a count of one. Here the CDR3 reads CASSLPVTGGDGYTF. The CDR3 nucleotides read TGCGCCAGCAGCTTACCGGTGACAGGGGGTGATGGCTACACCTTC. The genes are TRBV5-1 and TRBJ1-2; TRBD1 matches 9 bases. Per the germline V gene, CDR1 is SGHRS and CDR2 is YFSETQ. J was trimmed by 6 bases and V by 2 bases; bases with no gene match: 8. This CDR3 spans 15 amino acids.

This chain joins TRBV6-1 and TRBJ1-1; tentative D call: TRBD1 (5 bases). The CDR3 length is 12 residues. Germline lookup yields CDR1 MNHNS and CDR2 SASEGT. Between the trimmed V and J ends, which lost 9 bases and 2 bases, there was a span of 10 bases. This chain's CDR3 is CASIRVNTEAFF. In nucleotides, the CDR3 is TGTGCCAGTATCAGGGTTAACACTGAAGCTTTCTTT.

The chain combines TRBV14 with TRBJ1-5; weak D call: TRBD1 (5 bases). This CDR3 contains 17 residues. Trimming took off 1 base at V and 7 bases at J, with 20 bases between the two ends. Germline CDR1 and CDR2: SGHDN and FVKESK. CDR3: CASSQVEPRALGQPQHF. CDR3 DNA: TGTGCCAGCAGCCAAGTAGAACCCAGGGCTCTTGGGCAGCCCCAGCATTTT.

This chain joins TRBV5-1 and TRBJ2-7; TRBD1 is a possible D gene (5 bases). V shed 0 bases and J shed 5 bases, with 12 bases lying between them. The CDR3 has 14 amino acids. Looked up from germline, CDR1 is SGHRS and CDR2 is YFSETQ. Written as DNA, the CDR3 is TGCGCCAGCAGCTTGGTGGCAGGGAAGGACGAGCAGTACTTC. Translation gives CASSLVAGKDEQYF.

The chain couples TRBV28 to TRBJ1-1; D perhaps matches TRBD1 (6 bases). Germline CDR1 MDHEN, CDR2 SYDVKM. Between the trimmed V and J ends, which lost 4 bases and 7 bases, there was a span of 10 bases. The CDR3 length is 12 residues. As DNA, the CDR3 is TGTGCCAGCAGTTATACAGGGTATGAAGCTTTCTTT. Translation gives CASSYTGYEAFF.

CDR3: CASSDQQGQPQHF. In nucleotides, the CDR3 is TGTGCCAGCAGTGACCAACAGGGACAGCCCCAGCATTTT. This chain joins TRBV25-1 and TRBJ1-5, with a weak D call TRBD1 (6 bases). Germline V gene sequence: CDR1 MGHDK, CDR2 SYGVNS. The CDR3 sequence is 13 residues long. The ends were cut back, 3 bases at V and 7 bases at J, with 10 bases in the middle. Based on the CDR3 plus reference TRBV25-1 and TRBJ1-5, the full variable domain is EADIYQTPRYLVIGTGKKITLECSQTMGHDKMYWYQQDPGMELHLIHYSYGVNSTEKGDLSSESTVSRIRTEHFPLTLESARPSHTSQYLCASSDQQGQPQHFGDGTRLSIL.